This paragraph reports one T cell receptor (beta chain). CD45RO-negative, CCR7-selected cells formed the naive CD8 fraction, which excluded terminally differentiated effector memory CD45RA+ cells. The V end lost 4 bases, the J end lost 5 bases, and 9 bases lay between the germline ends. The CDR3 covers 13 residues. In germline, CDR1 is SGHVS, CDR2 FNYEAQ. The record originates from a study of shared clonotypes between healthy human individuals. Study-wide context: Sampling drew on donors who were a couple of women and a few men aged 18 to 49. The plates for each donor numbered three CD4 naive, three CD4 memory, two CD8 naive and one CD8 memory.

Measured with immunoSEQ multiplex PCR; TCRdb has only the in-frame clones, and not every one. The sample shows about 1,800,000 clones, just under 95% of them seen only once. The chain uses TRBV7-6 and TRBJ2-1; D ambiguous. The sample comprised naive CD8+ T cells sorted from blood. This TCR was sampled from a man between 18 and 35 years old in good health. The CDR3 reads CASSYLEDNEQFF. The CDR3 DNA is TGTGCCAGCAGCTACCTTGAGGACAATGAGCAGTTCTTC.